This TCR beta chain was observed in a study of cytomegalovirus exposure and HLA in healthy donors. V shed 6 bases, J shed 6 bases, and the junction held 8 bases outside the gene matches. Per the germline V gene, CDR1 is MNHNS and CDR2 is SASEGT. The CDR3 totals 14 residues. This PCR relied on a set of 60 Vbeta primers and 13 Jbeta primers. Assay used: immunoSEQ multiplex PCR; TCRdb lists only in-frame clones, some missing. The sample consists of over 150,000 clones, over 65% of them appearing once. The sample was PBMCs. The TCR sequence derives from a woman in her thirties or forties in good health and CMV-seropositive. The rearrangement links TRBV6-1 to TRBJ1-5; 7 bases agree with TRBD1. CDR3 sequence (DNA): TGTGCCAGCAGCCCGACAGGGAATCTTCAGCCCCAGCATTTT. It codes for CASSPTGNLQPQHF.